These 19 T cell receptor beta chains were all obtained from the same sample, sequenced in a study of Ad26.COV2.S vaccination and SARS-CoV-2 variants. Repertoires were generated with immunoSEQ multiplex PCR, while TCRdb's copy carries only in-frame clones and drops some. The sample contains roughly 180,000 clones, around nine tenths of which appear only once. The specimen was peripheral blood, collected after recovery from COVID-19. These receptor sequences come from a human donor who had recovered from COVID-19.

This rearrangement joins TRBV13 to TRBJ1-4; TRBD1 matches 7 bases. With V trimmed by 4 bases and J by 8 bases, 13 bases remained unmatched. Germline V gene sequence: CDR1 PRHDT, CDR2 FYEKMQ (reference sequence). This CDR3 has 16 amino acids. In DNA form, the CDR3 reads TGTGCCAGCAGCTCGGCTCATCGGGACAGCAGGGAAAAACTGTTTTTT. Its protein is CASSSAHRDSREKLFF.

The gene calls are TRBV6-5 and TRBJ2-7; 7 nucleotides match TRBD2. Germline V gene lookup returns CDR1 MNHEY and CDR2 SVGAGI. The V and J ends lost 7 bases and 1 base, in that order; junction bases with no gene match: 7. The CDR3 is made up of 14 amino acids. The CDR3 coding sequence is TGTGCCAGCACCCGCGGTAGCGGGTCCTACGAGCAGTACTTC. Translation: CASTRGSGSYEQYF.

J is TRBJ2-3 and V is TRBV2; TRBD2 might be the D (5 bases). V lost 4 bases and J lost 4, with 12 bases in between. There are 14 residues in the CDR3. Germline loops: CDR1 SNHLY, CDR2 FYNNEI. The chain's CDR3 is CASSVEGLSDTQYF. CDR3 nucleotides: TGTGCCAGCAGTGTTGAGGGATTATCAGATACGCAGTATTTT.

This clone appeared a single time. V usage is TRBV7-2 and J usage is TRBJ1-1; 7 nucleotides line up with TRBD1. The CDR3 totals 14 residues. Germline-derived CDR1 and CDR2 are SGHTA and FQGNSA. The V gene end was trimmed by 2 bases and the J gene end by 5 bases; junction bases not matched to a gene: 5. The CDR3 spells CASSLKGQRTEAFF. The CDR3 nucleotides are TGTGCCAGCAGCTTAAAGGGACAGAGGACTGAAGCTTTCTTT.

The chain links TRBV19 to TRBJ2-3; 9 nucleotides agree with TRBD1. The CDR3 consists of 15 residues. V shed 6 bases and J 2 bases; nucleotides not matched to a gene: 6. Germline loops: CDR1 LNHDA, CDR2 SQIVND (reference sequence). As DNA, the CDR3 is TGTGCCAGTAGCGCGGGGACAGGGCTCACAGATACGCAGTATTTT. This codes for CASSAGTGLTDTQYF.

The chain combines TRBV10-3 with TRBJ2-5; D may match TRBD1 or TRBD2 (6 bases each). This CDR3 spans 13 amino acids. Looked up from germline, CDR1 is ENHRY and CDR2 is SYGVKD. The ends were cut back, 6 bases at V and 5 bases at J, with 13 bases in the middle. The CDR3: CAISSGAPETQYF. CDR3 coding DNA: TGTGCCATCAGCTCGGGGGCGCCGGAGACCCAGTACTTC.

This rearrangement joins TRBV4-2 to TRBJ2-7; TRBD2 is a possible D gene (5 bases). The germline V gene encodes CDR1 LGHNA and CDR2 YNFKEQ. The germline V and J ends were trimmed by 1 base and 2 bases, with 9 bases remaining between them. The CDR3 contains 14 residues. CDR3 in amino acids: CASSQGFSAYEQYF. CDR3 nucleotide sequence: TGTGCCAGCAGCCAAGGCTTTAGCGCCTACGAGCAGTACTTC.

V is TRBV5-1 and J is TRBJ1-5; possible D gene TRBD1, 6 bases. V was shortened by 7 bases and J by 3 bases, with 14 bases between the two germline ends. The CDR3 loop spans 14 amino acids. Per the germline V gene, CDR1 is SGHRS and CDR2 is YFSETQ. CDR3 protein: CASAPGDYNQPQHF. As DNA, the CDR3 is TGCGCCAGCGCACCAGGGGACTACAATCAGCCCCAGCATTTT. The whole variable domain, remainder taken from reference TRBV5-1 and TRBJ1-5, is KAGVTQTPRYLIKTRGQQVTLSCSPISGHRSVSWYQQTPGQGLQFLFEYFSETQRNKGNFPGRFSGRQFSNSRSEMNVSTLELGDSALYLCASAPGDYNQPQHFGDGTRLSIL.

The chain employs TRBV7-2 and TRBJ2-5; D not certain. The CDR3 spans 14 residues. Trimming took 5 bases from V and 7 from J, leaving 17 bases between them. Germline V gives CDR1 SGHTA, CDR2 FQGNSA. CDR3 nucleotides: TGTGCCAGCAGCCCATTAAGGGCCTTAGGGACCCAGTACTTC. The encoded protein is CASSPLRALGTQYF.

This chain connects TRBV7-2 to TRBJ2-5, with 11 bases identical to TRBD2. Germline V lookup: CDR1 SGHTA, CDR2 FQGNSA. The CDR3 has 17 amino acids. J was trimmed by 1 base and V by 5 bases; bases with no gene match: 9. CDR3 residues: CASSQPTLAGGQETQYF. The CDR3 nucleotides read TGTGCCAGCAGCCAACCGACCCTAGCGGGGGGCCAAGAGACCCAGTACTTC. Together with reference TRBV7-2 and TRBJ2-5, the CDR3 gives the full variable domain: GAGVSQSPSNKVTEKGKDVELRCDPISGHTALYWYRQSLGQGLEFLIYFQGNSAPDKSGLPSDRFSAERTGGSVSTLTIQRTQQEDSAVYLCASSQPTLAGGQETQYFGPGTRLLVL.

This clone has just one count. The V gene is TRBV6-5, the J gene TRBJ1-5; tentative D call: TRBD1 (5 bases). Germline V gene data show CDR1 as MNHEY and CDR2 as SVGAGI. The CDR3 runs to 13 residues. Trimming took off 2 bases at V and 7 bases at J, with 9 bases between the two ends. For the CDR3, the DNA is TGTGCCAGCAGTTACGGGGGGAAACAGCCCCAGCATTTT. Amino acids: CASSYGGKQPQHF.

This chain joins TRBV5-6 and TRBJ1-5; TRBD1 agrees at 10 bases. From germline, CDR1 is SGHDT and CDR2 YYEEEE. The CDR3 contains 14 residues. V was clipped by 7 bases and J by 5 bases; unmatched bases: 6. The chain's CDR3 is CASSGTGVDQPQHF. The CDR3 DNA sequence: TGTGCCAGCTCCGGGACAGGGGTCGATCAGCCCCAGCATTTT.

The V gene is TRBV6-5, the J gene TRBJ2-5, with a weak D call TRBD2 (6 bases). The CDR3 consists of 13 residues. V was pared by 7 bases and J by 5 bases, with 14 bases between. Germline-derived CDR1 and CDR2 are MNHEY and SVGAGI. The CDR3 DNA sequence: TGTGCCAGCAAGTCCGCTGGGAGGGAGACCCAGTACTTC. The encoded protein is CASKSAGRETQYF.

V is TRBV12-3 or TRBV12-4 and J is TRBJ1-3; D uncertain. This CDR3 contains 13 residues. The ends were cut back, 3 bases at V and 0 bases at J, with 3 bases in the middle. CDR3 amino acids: CASSFSSGNTIYF. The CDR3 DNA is TGTGCCAGCAGTTTTAGCTCTGGAAACACCATATATTTT.

Written as DNA, the CDR3 is TGTGCCATCAGTGATAAGGGGGCGAGGAACGGCTACACCTTC. Protein product: CAISDKGARNGYTF. This rearrangement joins TRBV10-3 to TRBJ1-2, with TRBD1 matching 7 bases. CDR3 length: 14 residues. With V trimmed by 3 bases and J by 8 bases, 9 bases remained unmatched. The germline gives CDR1 ENHRY, CDR2 SYGVKD.

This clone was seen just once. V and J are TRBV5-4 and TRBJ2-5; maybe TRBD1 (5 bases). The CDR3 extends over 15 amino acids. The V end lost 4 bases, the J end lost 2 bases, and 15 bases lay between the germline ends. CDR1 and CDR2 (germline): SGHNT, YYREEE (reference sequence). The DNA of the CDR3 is TGTGCCAGCAGCGGTAAAACAGGAGTTCAAGAGACCCAGTACTTC. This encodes CASSGKTGVQETQYF.

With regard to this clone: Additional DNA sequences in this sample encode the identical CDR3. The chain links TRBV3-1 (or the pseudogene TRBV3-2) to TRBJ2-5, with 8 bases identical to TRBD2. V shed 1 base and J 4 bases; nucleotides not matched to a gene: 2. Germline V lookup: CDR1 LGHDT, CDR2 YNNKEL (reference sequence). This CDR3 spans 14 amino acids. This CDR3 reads CASSQGGGRETQYF. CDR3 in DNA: TGTGCCAGCAGCCAAGGCGGGGGGAGAGAGACCCAGTACTTC.

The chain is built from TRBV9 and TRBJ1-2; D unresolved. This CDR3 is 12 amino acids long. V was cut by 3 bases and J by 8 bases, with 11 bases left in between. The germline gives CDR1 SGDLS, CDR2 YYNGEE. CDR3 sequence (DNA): TGTGCCAGCAGCGCAAGGGTTGGAGGCTACACCTTC. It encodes CASSARVGGYTF.

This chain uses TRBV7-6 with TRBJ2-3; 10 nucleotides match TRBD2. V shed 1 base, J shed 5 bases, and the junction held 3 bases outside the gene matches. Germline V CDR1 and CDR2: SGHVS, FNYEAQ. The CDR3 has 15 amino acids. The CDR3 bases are TGTGCCAGCAGCTTAGAAGCGGGGGGGATAGATACGCAGTATTTT. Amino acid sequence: CASSLEAGGIDTQYF.